A selection of T cell receptor beta chains follows, all from one sample in a study of CXCR3-negative and CXCR3-positive naive CD8 T cells. From its re-call of the 5' RACE reads, TCRdb lists each CDR3 protein once, without DNA. This sample's table reports approximately 100,000 distinct CDR3 sequences. The specimen sequenced was naive CXCR3- CD8+ T cells from blood. These TCRs come from a human donor in good health. Some clones in this sample may be carry-over from other donors' samples. Both conserved end residues are part of each CDR3.

CDR3aa | j_gene | v_gene
CASNPGGSGTEAFF | TRBJ1-1 | TRBV25-1
CASSPLGLVEQYF | TRBJ2-7 | TRBV6-2/TRBV6-3
CASSQALTANTGELFF | TRBJ2-2 | TRBV14
CSARGSGRPSYEQYF | TRBJ2-7 | TRBV20-1
CASSFRGRPGSSYEQYF | TRBJ2-7 | TRBV7-9
CASSPGTGEYNEQFF | TRBJ2-1 | TRBV3-1
CASSASGRMAETQYF | TRBJ2-5 | TRBV9
CASSPAPTEAFF | TRBJ1-1 | TRBV7-9
CSASPYDGSYEQYF | TRBJ2-7 | TRBV20-1
CSNRGRADTQYF | TRBJ2-3 | TRBV29-1
CASSSGVYDEQFF | TRBJ2-1 | TRBV12-3/TRBV12-4
CASSPVDRSSYEQYF | TRBJ2-7 | TRBV7-6
CASRTWRGAGYGYTF | TRBJ1-2 | TRBV7-3
CSARDRGTHTDTQYF | TRBJ2-3 | TRBV20-1
CASSQDSWSPLGEKLFF | TRBJ1-4 | TRBV14
CSGQGYTEAFF | TRBJ1-1 | TRBV29-1
CASSAQGQGFNEQFF | TRBJ2-1 | TRBV27
CASSLETGSYEQYF | TRBJ2-7 | TRBV5-1
CASRRTGTGVEEQYF | TRBJ2-7 | TRBV5-1
CASSHQRGPGADVLTF | TRBJ2-6 | TRBV23-1
CASSFAAGGYEQFF | TRBJ2-1 | TRBV7-6
CSVILADEGDTQYF | TRBJ2-3 | TRBV29-1
CASSAGGYGNEQFF | TRBJ2-1 | TRBV9
CASSIRVDEQFF | TRBJ2-1 | TRBV7-9